This passage covers 8 T cell receptor beta chains from one sample sequenced in a study of blood T cell repertoires in COVID-19. Method: immunoSEQ multiplex PCR; TCRdb's copy keeps in-frame clones and lacks some. This sample yields nearly 250,000 clones, of which roughly nine tenths are seen a single time; 1.5% to 2% belongs to the top ten. Sequenced input: peripheral blood. The receptors come from a woman in her sixties who had recovered from COVID-19.

This clone was picked up one time. This chain joins TRBV11-2 and TRBJ2-7; D is perhaps TRBD2 (6 bases). Germline CDR1 reads SGHAT; CDR2 reads FQNNGV. The germline V and J ends were trimmed by 3 bases and 2 bases, with 14 bases remaining between them. The CDR3 contains 15 residues. DNA for the CDR3: TGTGCCAGCAGCTTTTCCCGCGGGGACCCCTACGAGCAGTACTTC. It is translated as CASSFSRGDPYEQYF.

The chain employs TRBV5-6 and TRBJ1-5; D gene uncertain. The ends were cut back, 0 bases at V and 0 bases at J, with 7 bases in the middle. Per germline, CDR1 SGHDT and CDR2 YYEEEE. The CDR3 contains 15 residues. The CDR3 DNA is TGTGCCAGCAGCTTGGGGAGCTATAGCAATCAGCCCCAGCATTTT. Translating gives CASSLGSYSNQPQHF.

The chain couples TRBV5-4 to TRBJ2-3; D is uncertain. The V gene lost 1 base and the J gene lost 1 base, with 4 bases spanning the gap. Germline V lookup: CDR1 SGHNT, CDR2 YYREEE (reference sequence). This CDR3 region has 13 residues. CDR3 residues: CASSLTGTDTQYF. As DNA, the CDR3 is TGTGCCAGCAGCTTGACTGGCACAGATACGCAGTATTTT.

The chain is built from TRBV7-2 and TRBJ2-2, with 9 nucleotides matching TRBD2. Losses at the gene ends were 7 bases for V and 1 base for J; bases not matched to a gene: 4. Germline lookup yields CDR1 SGHTA and CDR2 FQGNSA. The CDR3 length is 15 residues. The CDR3 here is CASTFSGGNTGELFF. Here the CDR3 DNA reads TGTGCCAGCACCTTTAGCGGGGGGAACACCGGGGAGCTGTTTTTT.

The gene calls are TRBV9 and TRBJ2-7, with 9 nucleotides matching TRBD1. With V trimmed by 3 bases and J by 0 bases, 4 bases remained unmatched. Germline loops: CDR1 SGDLS, CDR2 YYNGEE. The CDR3 is 15 residues long. CDR3 amino acids: CASSEGTGFSYEQYF. In nucleotides, the CDR3 is TGTGCCAGCAGCGAGGGGACAGGGTTCTCCTACGAGCAGTACTTC.

This rearrangement joins TRBV24-1 to TRBJ1-5; 7 bases line up with TRBD1. CDR1 and CDR2 from the germline V gene are KGHDR and SFDVKD. The J segment lost 4 bases and the V segment lost 0 bases, leaving 2 bases of the junction unmatched. CDR3 length equals 15 residues. CDR3 DNA sequence: TGTGCCACCAGTGATTTGCCAGGGGGAAATCAGCCCCAGCATTTT. It yields the protein CATSDLPGGNQPQHF.

The genes are TRBV6-4 and TRBJ1-5; no definite D call. Between the trimmed V and J ends, which lost 5 bases and 1 base, there was a span of 6 bases. This CDR3 comprises 13 residues. Germline V CDR1 and CDR2: MRHNA, SNTAGT. The CDR3: CASSQASNQPQHF. The DNA of the CDR3 is TGTGCCAGCAGTCAGGCGAGCAATCAGCCCCAGCATTTT.

The genes are TRBV7-2 and TRBJ2-1, with TRBD1 matching 7 bases. The CDR3 runs to 16 residues. Trimming removed 0 bases from V and 3 bases from J; junction bases left unmatched: 5. Germline V lookup: CDR1 SGHTA, CDR2 FQGNSA. In nucleotides, the CDR3 is TGTGCCAGCAGCTTAGCGACAGGGAATCTCTACAATGAGCAGTTCTTC. Protein product: CASSLATGNLYNEQFF.